This T cell receptor (beta chain) was recovered during a study of untreated major depressive disorder. Profiled with immunoSEQ multiplex PCR; TCRdb holds only in-frame clones, not every one. The sample contains approximately 25,000 clones, roughly nine tenths of which appear only once. A remark on this clone: Its target is unknown.

Deletions cut 1 base from V and 2 bases from J, with 6 bases between. The CDR3 covers 15 residues. CDR1 and CDR2 from the germline V gene are MGHDK and SYGVNS. Typically roughly 95% of enriched cells were CD4+. General study findings and limits: TRBV05-01 (Vbeta 5.1) usage was higher in CD4+ T cells of depressed patients than controls.

This receptor was identified in a woman aged 25 to 39 with major depressive disorder. The V and J genes are TRBV25-1 and TRBJ2-6; D might be TRBD1 (6 bases). Sequences were obtained from CD4+ T cells from PBMCs. The CDR3 coding sequence is TGTGCCAGCAGTGAATCAGGGGCTGGGGCCAACGTCCTGACTTTC. Residues: CASSESGAGANVLTF.